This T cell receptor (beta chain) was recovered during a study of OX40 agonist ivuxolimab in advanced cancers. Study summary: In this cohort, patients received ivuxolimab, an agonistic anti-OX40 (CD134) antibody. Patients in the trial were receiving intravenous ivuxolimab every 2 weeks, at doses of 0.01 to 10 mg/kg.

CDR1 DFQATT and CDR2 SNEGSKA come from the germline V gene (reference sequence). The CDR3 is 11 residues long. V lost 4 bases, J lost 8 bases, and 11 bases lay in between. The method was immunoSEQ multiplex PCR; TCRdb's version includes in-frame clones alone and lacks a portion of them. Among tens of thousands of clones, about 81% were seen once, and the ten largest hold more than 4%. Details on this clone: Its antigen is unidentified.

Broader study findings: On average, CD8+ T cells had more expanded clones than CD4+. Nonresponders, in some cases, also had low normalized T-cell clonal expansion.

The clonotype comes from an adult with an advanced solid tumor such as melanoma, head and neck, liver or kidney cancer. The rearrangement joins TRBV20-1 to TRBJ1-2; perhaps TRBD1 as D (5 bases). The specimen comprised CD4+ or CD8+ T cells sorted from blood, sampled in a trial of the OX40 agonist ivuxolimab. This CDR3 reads CSATDQGGYTF. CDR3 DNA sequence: TGCAGTGCTACCGATCAGGGCGGCTACACCTTC.